The rows below give T cell receptor beta chains drawn from one sample of a study of cytomegalovirus exposure and HLA in healthy donors. The repertoire was sequenced with immunoSEQ multiplex PCR; TCRdb's copy has only in-frame clones and lacks some. The sample contains hundreds of thousands of clones, approximately 80% of which appear only once. The sample was PBMCs. The source of these receptors is a woman aged 40-49 years in good health and CMV-seronegative. The CDR3 runs from the conserved cysteine through the conserved F or W. A D gene is named only where the DNA matches it firmly. Clone size is not always given. Where it is, it says once, few, many or a class for expanded clones.

v_call,d_call,j_call,clone_size,cdr3_aa,cdr3_nt
TRBV5-6,NA,TRBJ2-7,NA,CASSPGQNSYEQYF,TGTGCCAGCAGCCCAGGACAGAACTCCTACGAGCAGTACTTC
TRBV19,NA,TRBJ1-4,NA,CARHNAGATNEKLFF,TGTGCCAGACACAACGCAGGGGCAACTAATGAAAAACTGTTTTTT
TRBV18,TRBD1,TRBJ1-2,NA,CASSSLTTQGISLGYTF,TGTGCCAGCTCATCTCTTACAACACAGGGGATTTCTCTTGGCTACACCTTC
TRBV10-1,NA,TRBJ2-2,NA,CASSEWGANTGELFF,TGCGCCAGCAGTGAATGGGGGGCGAACACCGGGGAGCTGTTTTTT
TRBV6-1,TRBD2,TRBJ2-5,once,CATRTSGGAGETQYF,TGTGCCACCAGAACTAGCGGGGGGGCAGGGGAGACCCAGTACTTC
TRBV5-1,TRBD1,TRBJ1-1,NA,CASSPGTANTEAFF,TGCGCCAGCAGCCCCGGGACAGCGAACACTGAAGCTTTCTTT
TRBV11-2,NA,TRBJ1-5,NA,CASSLGQLGYQPQHF,TGTGCCAGCAGCTTAGGACAGCTAGGGTATCAGCCCCAGCATTTT
TRBV2,NA,TRBJ2-6,NA,CASSEAPFGGNGANVLTF,TGTGCCAGCAGTGAAGCGCCCTTCGGGGGAAATGGGGCCAACGTCCTGACTTTC
TRBV6-5,NA,TRBJ2-3,NA,CASSSPHGSTDTQYF,TGTGCCAGCAGTTCCCCCCACGGGAGCACAGATACGCAGTATTTT
TRBV7-9,NA,TRBJ1-2,NA,CASSLGLQGNGYTF,TGTGCCAGCAGCTTAGGGCTCCAGGGAAATGGCTACACCTTC
TRBV15,NA,TRBJ2-3,NA,CATSRTKITDTQYF,TGTGCCACCTCGAGGACTAAAATCACAGATACGCAGTATTTT
TRBV15,TRBD1,TRBJ1-5,NA,CATSRGTGGSGQPQHF,TGTGCCACCAGCAGAGGGACAGGGGGCTCGGGGCAGCCCCAGCATTTT
TRBV4-2,TRBD2,TRBJ2-1,many,CASSQGTSVNEQFF,TGTGCCAGCAGCCAAGGGACTAGCGTCAATGAGCAGTTCTTC
TRBV11-3,TRBD1,TRBJ1-6,NA,CASSSLTGRSPLHF,TGTGCCAGCAGCTCACTGACAGGGCGGTCACCCCTCCACTTT
TRBV19,NA,TRBJ2-3,NA,CASTLLPWGGTDTQYF,TGTGCCAGTACCCTCCTCCCCTGGGGAGGCACAGATACGCAGTATTTT
TRBV14,NA,TRBJ2-7,few,CASSQDFLSYEQYF,TGTGCCAGCAGCCAAGATTTCCTCTCCTACGAGCAGTACTTC
TRBV11-1,TRBD1,TRBJ2-7,NA,CASSPRDRGSYEQYF,TGTGCCAGCAGCCCCCGGGACAGGGGCTCCTACGAGCAGTACTTC
TRBV6-1,TRBD2,TRBJ2-5,NA,CASSGTSGAYQETQYF,TGTGCCAGCAGTGGGACTAGCGGAGCCTACCAAGAGACCCAGTACTTC
TRBV19,TRBD1,TRBJ2-5,NA,CASRLLHTGTGSAETQYF,TGTGCCAGTAGACTTCTCCACACCGGGACAGGGAGCGCGGAGACCCAGTACTTC
TRBV5-1,TRBD2,TRBJ2-1,NA,CASSLGTSGAIYNEQFF,TGCGCCAGCAGCTTGGGTACTAGCGGGGCCATCTACAATGAGCAGTTCTTC
TRBV18,TRBD1,TRBJ2-3,NA,CASSRRDRGTDTQYF,TGTGCCAGCTCACGTCGGGACAGGGGCACAGATACGCAGTATTTT
TRBV4-1,NA,TRBJ1-4,NA,CASSHSQGGTNEKLFF,TGCGCCAGCAGCCATTCCCAAGGCGGAACTAATGAAAAACTGTTTTTT
TRBV7-2,TRBD1,TRBJ2-7,NA,CASSARGPSYEQYF,TGTGCCAGCAGCGCCAGGGGGCCTTCCTACGAGCAGTACTTC
TRBV7-3,NA,TRBJ1-6,NA,CASSLGTENSPLHF,TGTGCCAGCAGCTTAGGAACAGAGAATTCACCCCTCCACTTT
TRBV10-3,TRBD2,TRBJ2-1,NA,CAIRGLAGGPGEQFF,TGTGCCATCAGGGGACTAGCGGGGGGCCCGGGGGAGCAGTTCTTC
TRBV29-1,TRBD1,TRBJ2-2,NA,CSVGGGQGYTGELFF,TGCAGCGTTGGAGGGGGACAGGGTTACACCGGGGAGCTGTTTTTT
TRBV2,NA,TRBJ1-6,NA,CAIKDRNNSPLHF,TGTGCCATCAAGGACAGAAATAATTCACCCCTCCACTTT
TRBV28,NA,TRBJ1-2,NA,CASSPRQRKSNYGYTF,TGTGCCAGCAGTCCTAGACAGAGAAAGTCTAACTATGGCTACACCTTC
TRBV9,TRBD1,TRBJ2-7,NA,CASSVALTGGNHEQYF,TGTGCCAGCAGCGTAGCGCTAACAGGGGGCAATCACGAGCAGTACTTC
TRBV6-4,NA,TRBJ2-1,few,CASSLEALTLEQFF,TGTGCCAGCAGTCTGGAAGCACTGACTCTAGAGCAGTTCTTC
TRBV6-4,NA,TRBJ2-1,NA,CASSGQFGHNEQFF,TGTGCCAGCAGCGGACAGTTCGGGCACAATGAGCAGTTCTTC
TRBV5-1,NA,TRBJ1-1,NA,CASSPIRGDGVNTEAFF,TGCGCCAGCAGTCCGATCCGGGGGGACGGCGTGAACACTGAAGCTTTCTTT
TRBV7-8,NA,TRBJ2-1,NA,CASSSTHSYNEQFF,TGTGCCAGCAGCTCGACACACTCCTACAATGAGCAGTTCTTC
TRBV5-1,TRBD1,TRBJ2-5,NA,CASTPGQTGETQYF,TGCGCCAGCACCCCGGGACAGACCGGGGAGACCCAGTACTTC
TRBV19,NA,TRBJ1-1,once,CASTLQVRMNTEAFF,TGTGCCAGTACCTTACAGGTCAGGATGAACACTGAAGCTTTCTTT
TRBV28,TRBD2,TRBJ2-7,few,CASSLEAGVRSYEQYF,TGTGCCAGCAGTTTAGAGGCGGGGGTGCGCTCCTACGAGCAGTACTTC
TRBV14,NA,TRBJ2-7,many,CASSLLRQITYEQYF,TGTGCCAGCAGCCTCCTGAGGCAAATCACCTACGAGCAGTACTTC
TRBV7-6,NA,TRBJ1-5,once,CASSLAPDGNQPQHF,TGTGCCAGCAGCTTAGCGCCAGATGGCAATCAGCCCCAGCATTTT
TRBV27,TRBD1,TRBJ2-1,NA,CASSVRDRGFHEQFF,TGTGCCAGCAGTGTAAGGGACAGGGGTTTCCATGAGCAGTTCTTC
TRBV4-3,TRBD1,TRBJ1-1,few,CASSQDLIQGDTEAFF,TGCGCCAGCAGCCAAGATCTGATCCAGGGGGACACTGAAGCTTTCTTT
TRBV30,NA,TRBJ1-1,NA,CAWSRGWVREDTEAFF,TGTGCCTGGAGTCGGGGTTGGGTCAGGGAGGATACTGAAGCTTTCTTT
TRBV30,NA,TRBJ2-7,NA,CAWSVQYEQYF,TGTGCCTGGAGTGTACAATACGAGCAGTACTTC
TRBV5-1,NA,TRBJ2-5,NA,CASSLLAAQETQYF,TGCGCCAGCAGCTTACTAGCAGCACAAGAGACCCAGTACTTC
TRBV5-1,NA,TRBJ1-1,NA,CASSLDTDTDNTEAFF,TGCGCCAGCAGCTTGGATACCGACACAGATAACACTGAAGCTTTCTTT
TRBV7-2,NA,TRBJ2-3,NA,CASSLKGPGRLSTDTQYF,TGTGCCAGCAGCTTAAAGGGGCCCGGACGCTTAAGCACAGATACGCAGTATTTT
TRBV2,NA,TRBJ2-7,NA,CASSLEGSHRYF,TGTGCCAGCAGTCTGGAGGGGTCTCATCGGTACTTC
TRBV5-4,NA,TRBJ1-2,once,CASSFGGAYGYTF,TGTGCCAGCAGCTTCGGGGGGGCCTATGGCTACACCTTC
TRBV28,NA,TRBJ1-1,NA,CASSLNDLVVNTEAFF,TGTGCCAGCAGTTTAAACGACCTAGTGGTGAACACTGAAGCTTTCTTT
TRBV5-4,TRBD1,TRBJ2-5,NA,CASSRDRGKETQYF,TGTGCCAGCAGCAGGGACAGGGGGAAAGAGACCCAGTACTTC
TRBV4-3,NA,TRBJ1-2,NA,CASSQEIALHGYTF,TGCGCCAGCAGCCAAGAAATAGCTCTACATGGCTACACCTTC
TRBV7-9,NA,TRBJ2-1,once,CASSQQGPGEQFF,TGTGCCAGCAGCCAACAGGGCCCAGGTGAGCAGTTCTTC
TRBV29-1,TRBD2,TRBJ2-5,NA,CSVGRGGAETQYF,TGCAGCGTTGGACGGGGGGGTGCAGAGACCCAGTACTTC
TRBV7-2,NA,TRBJ1-3,NA,CASSSTSVNTIYF,TGTGCCAGCAGCTCCACAAGTGTCAACACCATATATTTT
TRBV27,TRBD2,TRBJ2-1,once,CASSPGTSGGGEQFF,TGTGCCAGCAGTCCCGGGACTAGCGGGGGGGGTGAGCAGTTCTTC
TRBV5-6,NA,TRBJ1-5,NA,CASTKQGAGNQPQHF,TGTGCCAGTACAAAACAGGGAGCGGGCAATCAGCCCCAGCATTTT
TRBV6-1,NA,TRBJ2-1,NA,CASSELSGYNEQFF,TGTGCCAGCAGTGAACTCTCAGGGTACAATGAGCAGTTCTTC